These 15 T cell receptor beta chains were all obtained from the same sample, sequenced in a study of preoperative IRX-2 immunotherapy in early breast cancer. Described treatment: preoperative locoregional IRX-2 cytokine immunotherapy. Some clones are missing from TCRdb's copy, which holds only in-frame ones; the method was immunoSEQ multiplex PCR. The sample consists of approximately 24,000 clones, roughly nine tenths of them appearing once. Specimen: tumor tissue, collected after IRX-2 immunotherapy. The receptors come from a human donor with breast cancer.

This chain links TRBV7-2 with TRBJ2-5, with 13 bases aligning to TRBD2. Trimming cost V 3 bases and J 5 bases; bases outside gene matches: 3. Germline loops: CDR1 SGHTA, CDR2 FQGNSA. This CDR3 has 15 residues. CDR3 DNA sequence: TGTGCCAGCAGCTTTACTAGCGGGGGGGCCGAGACCCAGTACTTC. Translation: CASSFTSGGAETQYF.

The rearrangement uses TRBV19 and TRBJ1-1, with 8 bases matching TRBD1. The germline gives CDR1 LNHDA, CDR2 SQIVND (reference sequence). V was pared by 5 bases and J by 5 bases, with 19 bases of the junction left unmatched. This CDR3 spans 18 amino acids. The CDR3 reads CASSVRGRPYTAGTEAFF. For the CDR3, the DNA is TGTGCCAGTAGTGTCAGGGGGCGCCCGTATACCGCGGGAACTGAAGCTTTCTTT.

This clone came up once. The V call is TRBV5-4, the J call TRBJ1-1; D is undetermined. Germline V gene lookup returns CDR1 SGHNT and CDR2 YYREEE (reference sequence). With 0 bases removed from V and 0 bases from J, the gap between germline ends came to 12 bases. The CDR3 has 16 residues. CDR3 nucleotide sequence: TGTGCCAGCAGCTTGGCGGGCGGGGTGGTGAACACTGAAGCTTTCTTT. Amino acid sequence: CASSLAGGVVNTEAFF.

The chain links TRBV6-1 to TRBJ1-5, with 11 bases matching TRBD1. Germline-derived CDR1 and CDR2 are MNHNS and SASEGT. V lost 8 bases and J lost 6; bases outside the gene matches: 6. The CDR3 has 14 amino acids. Here the CDR3 DNA reads TGTGCCAGCCTCCGGACAGGGGGCGGTCAGCCCCAGCATTTT. Translating it yields CASLRTGGGQPQHF.

V gene TRBV9 combines with J gene TRBJ2-4; 14 nucleotides agree with TRBD2. The ends lost 1 base at V and 6 bases at J; junction bases unmatched: 6. The CDR3 totals 17 residues. The germline gives CDR1 SGDLS, CDR2 YYNGEE. The CDR3 protein is CASSVTPGLAGGNIQYF. Written as DNA, the CDR3 is TGTGCCAGCAGCGTAACCCCCGGACTAGCGGGAGGAAACATTCAGTACTTC.

The J gene is TRBJ2-7, the V gene TRBV4-2; 8 bases fit TRBD2. Trimming took 0 bases from V and 3 from J; bases not matched to a gene: 13. CDR1 and CDR2 from the germline V gene are LGHNA and YNFKEQ. The CDR3 spans 18 residues. CDR3 nucleotides: TGTGCCAGCAGCCAAGATCTCCTCACTAGCGGAGCATTCTACGAGCAGTACTTC. Encoded protein: CASSQDLLTSGAFYEQYF.

This sequence joins TRBV7-8 and TRBJ2-3; TRBD2 aligns across 9 bases. Per germline, CDR1 SGHVS and CDR2 FQNEAQ. Losses at the gene ends were 3 bases for V and 5 bases for J; bases not matched to a gene: 15. The CDR3 loop spans 18 amino acids. CDR3 coding DNA: TGTGCCAGCAGCTTTAGGTTAGCGGGGGAGCAACCGGGAGATACGCAGTATTTT. Amino acid sequence: CASSFRLAGEQPGDTQYF.

The chain recombines TRBV7-2 with TRBJ1-1, with D possibly TRBD1 on 5 matching bases. The V and J ends lost 1 base and 3 bases respectively, with 12 bases between them. Germline V CDR1 and CDR2: SGHTA, FQGNSA. This CDR3 comprises 15 residues. CDR3 DNA: TGTGCCAGCAGCTTAGAGAGGGGCGGGTACACTGAAGCTTTCTTT. Protein product: CASSLERGGYTEAFF. Combining the CDR3 with reference TRBV7-2 and TRBJ1-1 gives the whole variable domain GAGVSQSPSNKVTEKGKDVELRCDPISGHTALYWYRQSLGQGLEFLIYFQGNSAPDKSGLPSDRFSAERTGGSVSTLTIQRTQQEDSAVYLCASSLERGGYTEAFFGQGTRLTVV.

The V gene is TRBV7-2, the J gene TRBJ2-7, with 9 bases matching TRBD2. The CDR3 spans 13 residues. Germline V gene data show CDR1 as SGHTA and CDR2 as FQGNSA. J was trimmed by 3 bases and V by 5 bases; bases with no gene match: 2. In DNA, the CDR3 is TGTGCCAGCAGCCTTAGCGGGAGCTACGAGCAGTACTTC. Translating gives CASSLSGSYEQYF.

This chain's CDR3 is CASSTGGGSYNEQFF. In nucleotides, the CDR3 is TGTGCCAGCAGCACAGGAGGGGGGTCCTACAATGAGCAGTTCTTC. The J gene is TRBJ2-1, the V gene TRBV11-2; D possibly uses TRBD1 or TRBD2 (6 bases each). CDR3 length equals 15 residues. V dropped 5 bases and J dropped 1 base, with 12 bases sitting between them. Germline loops: CDR1 SGHAT, CDR2 FQNNGV.

In DNA, the CDR3 is TGTGCCAGCAGTCCCCGGGACAGGAACACTGAAGCTTTCTTT. Translated: CASSPRDRNTEAFF. The V and J genes are TRBV28 and TRBJ1-1, with TRBD1 identical over 7 bases. This CDR3 is built from 14 residues. J gave up 1 base and V 5 bases, and 4 bases lay outside the gene matches. Germline V gene lookup returns CDR1 MDHEN and CDR2 SYDVKM. Based on the CDR3 plus reference TRBV28 and TRBJ1-1, the full variable domain is DVKVTQSSRYLVKRTGEKVFLECVQDMDHENMFWYRQDPGLGLRLIYFSYDVKMKEKGDIPEGYSVSREKKERFSLILESASTNQTSMYLCASSPRDRNTEAFFGQGTRLTVV.

This chain joins TRBV5-1 and TRBJ2-5, with D possibly being TRBD2 (6 bases). The CDR3 covers 15 residues. The germline CDR1 and CDR2 sequences are SGHRS and YFSETQ. V was clipped by 8 bases and J by 2 bases, with 19 bases between them. The CDR3 sequence: CASSEGRRGQETQYF. The CDR3 coding sequence is TGCGCCAGTTCTGAGGGCCGACGGGGGCAAGAGACCCAGTACTTC.

The chain uses TRBV7-2 and TRBJ2-5; D ambiguous. Per the germline V gene, CDR1 is SGHTA and CDR2 is FQGNSA. The V end lost 4 bases, the J end lost 5 bases, and 11 bases lay between the germline ends. CDR3 length: 13 amino acids. The chain's CDR3 is CASSSRARETQYF. The CDR3 region has the DNA TGTGCCAGCAGCTCCCGGGCCCGGGAGACCCAGTACTTC.

The chain has TRBV11-2 and TRBJ2-1; no firm D call. Trimming removed 5 bases at V and 9 bases at J, with 8 bases between. The CDR3 loop spans 11 amino acids. From germline, CDR1 is SGHAT and CDR2 FQNNGV. The CDR3 DNA is TGTGCCAGCAGCGTCGAGGTTGAGCAGTTCTTC. Encoded protein: CASSVEVEQFF. Drawing the rest from reference TRBV11-2 and TRBJ2-1, the complete variable domain is EAGVAQSPRYKIIEKRQSVAFWCNPISGHATLYWYQQILGQGPKLLIQFQNNGVVDDSQLPKDRFSAERLKGVDSTLKIQPAKLEDSAVYLCASSVEVEQFFGPGTRLTVL.

The chain links TRBV6-4 to TRBJ2-2, with D possibly TRBD1 on 6 matching bases. The CDR3 contains 15 residues. Germline CDR1 MRHNA, CDR2 SNTAGT. V lost 0 bases and J 3 bases, leaving 8 bases between the germline ends. CDR3 protein: CASSDSGQYTGELFF. CDR3 coding DNA: TGTGCCAGCAGTGACTCGGGACAATACACCGGGGAGCTGTTTTTT.